The 2 T cell receptor beta chains below all came from one sample that was sequenced in a study of cytomegalovirus exposure and HLA in healthy donors (dated by TCRdb to about 2017). The library was prepared using the immunoSEQ multiplex PCR assay. A mixture of 60 forward primers for TCR Vbeta segments and 13 reverse primers for TCR Jbeta segments was used in the multiplex PCR. TCRdb provides this immuneACCESS table in a form limited to in-frame rearrangements. Some clones are lacking; in checked studies, under half of them reflect an unresolved V gene, and why the rest are absent is not known. Counted in this sample were more than 95,000 clones; roughly 70% of them appeared once. The ten largest clones add up to around a tenth of the sample. The sample taken for sequencing was PBMCs. These receptors all come from a woman in her 50s in good health and CMV-seropositive.

The chain uses TRBV7-9 and TRBJ1-2; 9 positions agree with TRBD1. The CDR3 extends over 13 amino acids. Germline V lookup: CDR1 SEHNR, CDR2 FQNEAQ (reference sequence). V shed 5 bases and J 3 bases; nucleotides not matched to a gene: 1. The CDR3 here is CASSRTGDYGYTF. The DNA for the CDR3 is TGTGCCAGCAGCCGGACAGGGGACTATGGCTACACCTTC. Drawing the rest from reference TRBV7-9 and TRBJ1-2, the complete variable domain is DTGVSQNPRHKITKRGQNVTFRCDPISEHNRLYWYRQTLGQGPEFLTYFQNEAQLEKSRLLSDRFSAERPKGSFSTLEIQRTEQGDSAMYLCASSRTGDYGYTFGSGTRLTVV.

The rearrangement joins TRBV25-1 to TRBJ2-4, with 7 bases lining up with TRBD1. Germline loops: CDR1 MGHDK, CDR2 SYGVNS. The V and J ends lost 3 bases and 8 bases, in that order; junction bases with no gene match: 7. The CDR3 is 14 amino acids. CDR3 sequence (DNA): TGTGCCAGCAGTGATACACAGGGGTTGGACATTCAGTACTTC. This codes for CASSDTQGLDIQYF. The full variable domain, rest sourced from reference TRBV25-1 and TRBJ2-4, is EADIYQTPRYLVIGTGKKITLECSQTMGHDKMYWYQQDPGMELHLIHYSYGVNSTEKGDLSSESTVSRIRTEHFPLTLESARPSHTSQYLCASSDTQGLDIQYFGAGTRLSVL.